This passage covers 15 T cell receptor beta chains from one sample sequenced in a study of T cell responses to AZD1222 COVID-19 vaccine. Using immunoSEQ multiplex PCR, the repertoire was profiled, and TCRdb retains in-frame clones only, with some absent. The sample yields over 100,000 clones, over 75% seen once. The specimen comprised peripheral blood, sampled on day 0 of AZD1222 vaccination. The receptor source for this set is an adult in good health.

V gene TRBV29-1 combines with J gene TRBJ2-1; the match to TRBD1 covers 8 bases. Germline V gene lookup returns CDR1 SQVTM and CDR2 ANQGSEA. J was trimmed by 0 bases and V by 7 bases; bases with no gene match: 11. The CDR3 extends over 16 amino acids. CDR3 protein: CSGGDRYMSSYNEQFF. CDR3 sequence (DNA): TGCAGCGGGGGGGACAGGTACATGTCCTCCTACAATGAGCAGTTCTTC.

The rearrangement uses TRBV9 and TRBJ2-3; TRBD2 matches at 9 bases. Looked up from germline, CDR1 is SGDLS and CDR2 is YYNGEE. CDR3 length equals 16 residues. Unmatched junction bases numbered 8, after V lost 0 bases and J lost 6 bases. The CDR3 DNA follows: TGTGCCAGCAGCGTAGGAGGCGGGGGGGCCTTGGATACGCAGTATTTT. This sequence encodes CASSVGGGGALDTQYF.

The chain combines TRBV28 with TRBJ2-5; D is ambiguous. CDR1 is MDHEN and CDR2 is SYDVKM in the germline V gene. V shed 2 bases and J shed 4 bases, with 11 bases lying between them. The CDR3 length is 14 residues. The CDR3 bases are TGTGCCAGCAGTTTAGGGCAGAAAGTAGAGACCCAGTACTTC. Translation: CASSLGQKVETQYF.

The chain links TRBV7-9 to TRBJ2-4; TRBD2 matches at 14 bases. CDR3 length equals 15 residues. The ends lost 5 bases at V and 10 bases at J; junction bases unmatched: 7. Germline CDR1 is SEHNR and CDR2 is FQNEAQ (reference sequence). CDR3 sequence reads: CASSTAGTSGGIQYF. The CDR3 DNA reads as TGTGCCAGCAGCACTGCTGGGACTAGCGGGGGTATTCAGTACTTC.

The CDR3 reads CASSLQGSNEQFF. The CDR3 coding sequence is TGTGCCAGCAGCCTTCAGGGGAGCAATGAGCAGTTCTTC. This chain uses TRBV9 with TRBJ2-1; tentatively, D is TRBD1 (6 bases). CDR1 is SGDLS, CDR2 YYNGEE, per germline. The CDR3 consists of 13 residues. Trimming shortened V by 4 bases and J by 6 bases, and 11 bases separated the two germline ends.

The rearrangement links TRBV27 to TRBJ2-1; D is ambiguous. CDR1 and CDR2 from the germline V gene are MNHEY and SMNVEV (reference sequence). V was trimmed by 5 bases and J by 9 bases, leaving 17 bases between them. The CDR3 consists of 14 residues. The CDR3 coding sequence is TGTGCCAGCAGTCCCTCGACGCCCGGTGGTGAGCAGTTCTTC. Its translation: CASSPSTPGGEQFF.

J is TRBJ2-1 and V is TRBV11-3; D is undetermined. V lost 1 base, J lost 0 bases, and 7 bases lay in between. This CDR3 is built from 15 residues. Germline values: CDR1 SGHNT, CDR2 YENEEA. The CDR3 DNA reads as TGTGCCAGCAGCTTAGCTGGCGGCTCCTACAATGAGCAGTTCTTC. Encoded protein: CASSLAGGSYNEQFF.

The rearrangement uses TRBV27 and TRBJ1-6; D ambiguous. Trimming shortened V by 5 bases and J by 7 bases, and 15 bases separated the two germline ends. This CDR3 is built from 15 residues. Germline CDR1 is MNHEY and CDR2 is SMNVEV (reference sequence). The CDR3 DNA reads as TGTGCCAGCAGTACTTATGGCAGTACCAATTCACCCCTCCACTTT. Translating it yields CASSTYGSTNSPLHF.

The CDR3 bases are TGTGCCAGCAGTTACAGTACAAGCAATCAGCCCCAGCATTTT. It yields the protein CASSYSTSNQPQHF. V and J are TRBV28 and TRBJ1-5, with D unclear. Germline V gene sequence: CDR1 MDHEN, CDR2 SYDVKM. The CDR3 totals 14 residues. The V end lost 4 bases, the J end lost 1 base, and 8 bases lay between the germline ends. The full variable domain, with the rest looked up from reference TRBV28 and TRBJ1-5, is DVKVTQSSRYLVKRTGEKVFLECVQDMDHENMFWYRQDPGLGLRLIYFSYDVKMKEKGDIPEGYSVSREKKERFSLILESASTNQTSMYLCASSYSTSNQPQHFGDGTRLSIL.

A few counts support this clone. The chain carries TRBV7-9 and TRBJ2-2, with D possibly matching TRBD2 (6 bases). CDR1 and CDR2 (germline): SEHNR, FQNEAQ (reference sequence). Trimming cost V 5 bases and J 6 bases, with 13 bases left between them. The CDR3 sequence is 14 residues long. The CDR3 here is CASSAPGVPGELFF. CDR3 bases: TGTGCCAGCAGCGCCCCGGGGGTTCCCGGGGAGCTGTTTTTT.

The chain's CDR3 is CASSLDSGLASRSYEQYF. The CDR3 DNA is TGTGCCAGCAGCTTAGATTCCGGACTAGCGTCTCGGTCCTACGAGCAGTACTTC. This sequence joins TRBV11-2 and TRBJ2-7, with 9 bases lining up with TRBD2. The junction had 10 bases not matched to a gene; V was cut back by 0 bases and J by 1 base. Germline loops: CDR1 SGHAT, CDR2 FQNNGV. The CDR3 totals 18 residues. Full variable domain (rest looked up from reference TRBV11-2 and TRBJ2-7): EAGVAQSPRYKIIEKRQSVAFWCNPISGHATLYWYQQILGQGPKLLIQFQNNGVVDDSQLPKDRFSAERLKGVDSTLKIQPAKLEDSAVYLCASSLDSGLASRSYEQYFGPGTRLTVT.

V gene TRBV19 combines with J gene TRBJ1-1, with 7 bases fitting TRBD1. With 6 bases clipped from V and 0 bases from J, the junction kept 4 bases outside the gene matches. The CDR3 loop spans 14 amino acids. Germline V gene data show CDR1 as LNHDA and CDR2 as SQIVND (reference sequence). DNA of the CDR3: TGTGCCAGTAGCAGGGGGATCGTGAACACTGAAGCTTTCTTT. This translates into CASSRGIVNTEAFF.

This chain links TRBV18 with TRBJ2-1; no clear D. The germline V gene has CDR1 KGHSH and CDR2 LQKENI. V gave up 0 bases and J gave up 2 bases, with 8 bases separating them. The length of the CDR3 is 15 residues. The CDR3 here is CASSPPEYTYNEQFF. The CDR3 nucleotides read TGTGCCAGCTCACCACCGGAATACACCTACAATGAGCAGTTCTTC.

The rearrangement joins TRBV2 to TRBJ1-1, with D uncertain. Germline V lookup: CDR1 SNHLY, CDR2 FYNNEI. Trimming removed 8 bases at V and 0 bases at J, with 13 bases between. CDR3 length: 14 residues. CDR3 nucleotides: TGTGCCAGCTCCGTTCTCACAGTGAACACTGAAGCTTTCTTT. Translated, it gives CASSVLTVNTEAFF.

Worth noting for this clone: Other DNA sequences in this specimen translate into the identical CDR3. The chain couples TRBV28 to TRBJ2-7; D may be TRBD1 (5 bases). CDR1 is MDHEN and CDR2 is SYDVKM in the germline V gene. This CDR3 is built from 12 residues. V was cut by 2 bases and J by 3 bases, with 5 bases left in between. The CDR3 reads CASSLRGYEQYF. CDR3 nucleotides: TGTGCCAGCAGTTTAAGGGGCTACGAGCAGTACTTC. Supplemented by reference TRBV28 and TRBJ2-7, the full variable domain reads DVKVTQSSRYLVKRTGEKVFLECVQDMDHENMFWYRQDPGLGLRLIYFSYDVKMKEKGDIPEGYSVSREKKERFSLILESASTNQTSMYLCASSLRGYEQYFGPGTRLTVT.